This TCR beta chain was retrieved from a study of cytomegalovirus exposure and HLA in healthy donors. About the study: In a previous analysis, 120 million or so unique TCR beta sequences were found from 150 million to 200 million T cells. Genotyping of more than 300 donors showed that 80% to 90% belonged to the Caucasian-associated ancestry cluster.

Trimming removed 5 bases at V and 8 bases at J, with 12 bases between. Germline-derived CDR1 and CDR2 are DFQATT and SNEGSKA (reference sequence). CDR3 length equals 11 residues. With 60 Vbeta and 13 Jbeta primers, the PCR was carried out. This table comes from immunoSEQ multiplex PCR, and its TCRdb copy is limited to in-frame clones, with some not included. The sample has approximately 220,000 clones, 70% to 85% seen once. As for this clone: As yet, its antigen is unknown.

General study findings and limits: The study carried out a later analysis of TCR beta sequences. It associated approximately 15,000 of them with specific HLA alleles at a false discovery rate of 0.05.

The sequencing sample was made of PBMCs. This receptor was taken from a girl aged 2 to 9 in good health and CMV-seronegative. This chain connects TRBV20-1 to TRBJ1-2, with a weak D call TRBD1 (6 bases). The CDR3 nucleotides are TGCAGTGCTCGACTGGACAGCGGCTACACCTTC. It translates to CSARLDSGYTF.